These 26 T cell receptor beta chains were sequenced from one sample in a study of blood T cell repertoires in COVID-19. Data came from immunoSEQ multiplex PCR; TCRdb stores just in-frame clones and leaves some out. The sample consists of around 26,000 clones, under 95% of them appearing once. Sequenced material: peripheral blood. The receptors shown here come from a man between 65 and 85 years old with active COVID-19.

This clone was seen a single time. The rearrangement links TRBV11-1 to TRBJ1-4; D ambiguous. Germline V gene lookup returns CDR1 SGHAT and CDR2 FQDESV (reference sequence). The V gene lost 5 bases and the J gene lost 6 bases, with 13 bases spanning the gap. This CDR3 spans 14 amino acids. CDR3 in DNA: TGTGCCAGCAGCCGGTTTCCGGCGGATGAAAAACTGTTTTTT. Translating it yields CASSRFPADEKLFF.

This clone is judged medium-sized. The chain joins TRBV4-2 to TRBJ1-2; TRBD1 is a possible D gene (6 bases). This CDR3 is built from 16 residues. V was shortened by 0 bases and J by 6 bases, with 17 bases between the two germline ends. CDR1 is LGHNA, CDR2 YNFKEQ, per germline. Written as DNA, the CDR3 is TGTGCCAGCAGCCAAGAACCAGGGGAAGTGAGGAATGGCTACACCTTC. This encodes CASSQEPGEVRNGYTF.

The J gene is TRBJ1-6, the V gene TRBV19; 8 bases fit TRBD1. From germline, CDR1 is LNHDA and CDR2 SQIVND (reference sequence). The length of the CDR3 is 18 residues. V lost 5 bases, J lost 5 bases, and 14 bases stayed unmatched. In DNA form, the CDR3 reads TGTGCCAGTAGTCCCCGACAGGGGACCCGACAAGATAATTCACCCCTCCACTTT. Translation gives CASSPRQGTRQDNSPLHF.

In this sample, this clone turned up once. CDR3 nucleotide sequence: TGCGCCAGCAGTTCGAATGGCCCCCGGGGCTATGGCTACACCTTC. Encoded protein: CASSSNGPRGYGYTF. The chain couples TRBV10-1 to TRBJ1-2; no clear D. The CDR3 has 15 amino acids. V dropped 5 bases and J dropped 4 bases, with 17 bases sitting between them. Germline V gene sequence: CDR1 WNHNN, CDR2 SYGVQD (reference sequence).

The chain couples TRBV6-1 to TRBJ2-1; TRBD1 aligns across 7 bases. The CDR3 covers 16 residues. CDR1 is MNHNS, CDR2 SASEGT, per germline. V was clipped by 2 bases and J by 6 bases; unmatched bases: 10. CDR3 region: CASSELGGFGTNEQFF. The DNA for the CDR3 is TGTGCCAGCAGTGAACTAGGGGGCTTCGGGACCAATGAGCAGTTCTTC.

This chain connects TRBV7-2 to TRBJ2-2; possible D gene TRBD1, 6 bases. Germline V lookup: CDR1 SGHTA, CDR2 FQGNSA. V shed 2 bases and J shed 0 bases, with 10 bases lying between them. The CDR3 extends over 16 amino acids. The chain's CDR3 is CASSLQGTANTGELFF. The DNA for the CDR3 is TGTGCCAGCAGCTTACAGGGGACGGCGAACACCGGGGAGCTGTTTTTT.

This chain connects TRBV2 to TRBJ2-5, with D unresolved. Germline loops: CDR1 SNHLY, CDR2 FYNNEI. V was cut by 5 bases and J by 6 bases, with 10 bases left in between. This CDR3 contains 12 residues. CDR3 nucleotide sequence: TGTGCCAGCAGTCACTTGCCACAGACCCAGTACTTC. Encoded protein: CASSHLPQTQYF.

This chain joins TRBV4-1 and TRBJ1-5, with TRBD1 as a possible D gene (5 bases). Germline V gene lookup returns CDR1 MGHRA and CDR2 YSYEKL. The V gene lost 1 base and the J gene lost 2 bases, with 9 bases spanning the gap. CDR3 length equals 15 residues. CDR3 bases: TGCGCCAGCAGCCAAGTGGGGGGGGGCAATCAGCCCCAGCATTTT. Translation: CASSQVGGGNQPQHF.

The rearrangement joins TRBV5-1 to TRBJ1-2; the match to TRBD1 covers 11 bases. CDR1 is SGHRS and CDR2 is YFSETQ in the germline V gene. The CDR3 spans 14 residues. Unmatched junction bases numbered 1, after V lost 3 bases and J lost 3 bases. CDR3 loop: CASSWTGGDYGYTF. Written as DNA, the CDR3 is TGCGCCAGCAGCTGGACAGGGGGCGACTATGGCTACACCTTC.

The chain employs TRBV3-1 (or the pseudogene TRBV3-2) and TRBJ1-2; no clear D gene. The CDR3 extends over 17 amino acids. The germline V and J ends were trimmed by 5 bases and 3 bases, with 22 bases remaining between them. The V gene's germline CDR1 is LGHDT and CDR2 YNNKEL (reference sequence). The CDR3 nucleotides are TGTGCCAGCAGCGCTCAAGGTCGCCAGCGAGTACACTATGGCTACACCTTC. Translated, it gives CASSAQGRQRVHYGYTF.

The CDR3 loop is CASSLRGTEAFF. In nucleotides, the CDR3 is TGCGCCAGCAGCCTCAGGGGAACTGAAGCTTTCTTT. The chain carries TRBV4-1 and TRBJ1-1, with D possibly matching TRBD1 (6 bases). In germline, CDR1 is MGHRA, CDR2 YSYEKL. CDR3 size: 12 residues. Trimming shortened V by 4 bases and J by 5 bases, and 8 bases separated the two germline ends.

The chain is built from TRBV11-2 and TRBJ2-4; D ambiguous. The CDR3 is 17 residues long. Looked up from germline, CDR1 is SGHAT and CDR2 is FQNNGV. V was cut by 2 bases and J by 5 bases, with 19 bases left in between. The chain's CDR3 is CASSLPARSKLENIQYF. CDR3 nucleotide sequence: TGTGCCAGCAGCTTACCCGCACGGTCTAAGTTGGAAAACATTCAGTACTTC.

For the CDR3, the DNA is TGTGCCAGCAGCTTAAATCACGGTCAGCCCCAGCATTTT. This sequence encodes CASSLNHGQPQHF. This sequence joins TRBV11-1 and TRBJ1-5; D uncertain. The CDR3 consists of 13 residues. Germline V gene sequence: CDR1 SGHAT, CDR2 FQDESV (reference sequence). Trimming removed 2 bases from V and 6 bases from J, with 8 bases in between.

The V gene is TRBV7-3, the J gene TRBJ2-3; D is unclear. The ends were cut back, 0 bases at V and 2 bases at J, with 6 bases in the middle. Germline CDR1 is SGHTA and CDR2 is FQGTGA. The CDR3 spans 14 residues. The CDR3 coding sequence is TGTGCCAGCAGCTTAACGGCATTCACAGATACGCAGTATTTT. This sequence encodes CASSLTAFTDTQYF.

The V call is TRBV24-1, the J call TRBJ1-1; possible D gene TRBD1, 5 bases. Germline CDR1 and CDR2: KGHDR and SFDVKD. V lost 3 bases, J lost 6 bases, and 7 bases lay in between. The CDR3 has 12 residues. The DNA of the CDR3 is TGTGCCACCAGTGATCTGACAGCTGAAGCTTTCTTT. It translates to CATSDLTAEAFF.

The V gene is TRBV21-1, the J gene TRBJ1-4. TRBV21-1 counts as a pseudogene. The CDR3 contains 20 residues. The CDR3 nucleotides read TGTGCCAGCAGCAAGGTCCCACTTATAGCCCCCACCCGGAGTAATGAAAAACTGTTTTTT. The encoded protein is CASSKVPLIAPTRSNEKLFF.

This clone occurred once. The rearrangement joins TRBV18 to TRBJ2-1; the match to TRBD2 covers 7 bases. This CDR3 spans 15 amino acids. CDR1 and CDR2 (germline): KGHSH, LQKENI. With V trimmed by 1 base and J by 3 bases, 3 bases remained unmatched. The DNA of the CDR3 is TGTGCCAGCTCACCACGGGACTACTTCTACAATGAGCAGTTCTTC. Its translation is CASSPRDYFYNEQFF.

The V and J genes are TRBV27 and TRBJ2-7; TRBD1 agrees at 7 bases. Trimming cost V 6 bases and J 2 bases; bases outside gene matches: 10. The CDR3 sequence is 15 residues long. The germline V gene encodes CDR1 MNHEY and CDR2 SMNVEV (reference sequence). The CDR3 sequence is CASSQGDGPAYEQYF. Written as DNA, the CDR3 is TGTGCCAGCAGCCAGGGGGACGGGCCTGCCTACGAGCAGTACTTC.

The genes are TRBV24-1 and TRBJ2-7; TRBD1 aligns across 7 bases. The CDR3 totals 15 residues. In germline, CDR1 is KGHDR, CDR2 SFDVKD. V was pared by 3 bases and J by 2 bases, with 6 bases of the junction left unmatched. The CDR3 DNA sequence: TGTGCCACCAGTGATCCCCGGGACAGAACCTACGAGCAGTACTTC. Translating gives CATSDPRDRTYEQYF.

The chain carries TRBV27 and TRBJ2-7, with 7 bases fitting TRBD1. Trimming took 6 bases from V and 0 from J; bases not matched to a gene: 11. The CDR3 has 16 amino acids. Per germline, CDR1 MNHEY and CDR2 SMNVEV (reference sequence). Here the CDR3 reads CASRPWTGYYSYEQYF. The CDR3 DNA follows: TGTGCCAGCAGGCCCTGGACAGGCTATTACTCCTACGAGCAGTACTTC.

This sequence joins TRBV7-2 and TRBJ1-2, with D perhaps TRBD1 (6 bases). The germline V gene has CDR1 SGHTA and CDR2 FQGNSA. Trimming cost V 4 bases and J 6 bases, with 18 bases left between them. The CDR3 consists of 15 residues. The CDR3 loop reads CASSSSYRDTDGYTF. CDR3 nucleotide sequence: TGTGCCAGCAGCTCTAGTTACCGGGACACCGATGGCTACACCTTC.

V and J are TRBV19 and TRBJ1-2, with a possible D match to TRBD1 (6 bases). Between the trimmed V and J ends, which lost 6 bases and 4 bases, there was a span of 12 bases. Per germline, CDR1 LNHDA and CDR2 SQIVND (reference sequence). The CDR3 has 13 residues. The CDR3 sequence: CASSLQGGYGYTF. CDR3 in DNA: TGTGCCAGTAGCCTACAGGGCGGCTATGGCTACACCTTC.

V and J are TRBV7-9 and TRBJ1-2, with TRBD1 as a possible D gene (5 bases). Germline CDR1 and CDR2: SEHNR and FQNEAQ (reference sequence). V was cut by 3 bases and J by 9 bases, with 11 bases left in between. CDR3 length: 12 residues. CDR3 protein: CASSFAGISYTF. As DNA, the CDR3 is TGTGCCAGCAGCTTTGCAGGGATAAGCTACACCTTC.

Only one count was recorded for this clone. This chain uses TRBV28 with TRBJ2-7; 9 bases match TRBD1. J was trimmed by 3 bases and V by 9 bases; bases with no gene match: 3. Germline-derived CDR1 and CDR2 are MDHEN and SYDVKM. The CDR3 length is 12 residues. CDR3 protein: CASWDRDYEQYF. CDR3 sequence (DNA): TGTGCCAGTTGGGACAGGGACTACGAGCAGTACTTC.

This chain connects TRBV6-5 to TRBJ2-7; TRBD2 might be the D (5 bases). Between the trimmed V and J ends, which lost 8 bases and 0 bases, there was a span of 14 bases. The CDR3 has 14 amino acids. Germline lookup yields CDR1 MNHEY and CDR2 SVGAGI. For the CDR3, the DNA is TGTGCCAGCCGGACGGGGTTCGCCTCCTACGAGCAGTACTTC. Amino acid sequence: CASRTGFASYEQYF.

V is TRBV19 and J is TRBJ2-5; the D gene is possibly TRBD1 (5 bases). Germline V lookup: CDR1 LNHDA, CDR2 SQIVND (reference sequence). V shed 3 bases and J shed 5 bases, with 13 bases lying between them. The CDR3 is 14 residues long. The CDR3: CASSIRQGGETQYF. The CDR3 bases are TGTGCCAGTAGTATTCGGCAGGGCGGCGAGACCCAGTACTTC.